The 9 T cell receptor beta chains given below trace back to one sample, sequenced in a study of T cell responses to AZD1222 COVID-19 vaccine (dated by TCRdb to the early 2020s). Libraries were made using the immunoSEQ multiplex PCR assay. TCRdb stores this immuneACCESS table with in-frame sequences only. Part of the clones is absent; in the studies checked, under half of the shortfall reflects unresolved V genes, and no reason is known for the rest. In this sample the table shows 200,000 or so clones, about 89% of which occur a single time. The ten most abundant clones make up approximately 2.7% of the sample. The sample's time point label, decoded: baseline before first vaccination. This specimen's treatment or condition label, per the study, means: meningococcal conjugate vaccine given as trial control. Sequenced here: peripheral blood, sampled on day 0 of MenACWY control vaccination. Receptors were obtained from an adult in good health.

The chain is built from TRBV9 and TRBJ2-5; D gene ambiguous. V was pared by 0 bases and J by 1 base, with 10 bases between. The length of the CDR3 is 15 residues. Germline V gene sequence: CDR1 SGDLS, CDR2 YYNGEE. The DNA of the CDR3 is TGTGCCAGCAGCGTAGGCTCGAACGGCCAAGAGACCCAGTACTTC. Its translation is CASSVGSNGQETQYF.

V is TRBV9 and J is TRBJ2-7; tentative D call: TRBD2 (6 bases). Per germline, CDR1 SGDLS and CDR2 YYNGEE. V lost 4 bases and J lost 6, with 17 bases in between. This CDR3 contains 14 residues. CDR3: CASSRGTAAFEQYF. The CDR3 bases are TGTGCCAGCAGCCGCGGGACGGCGGCTTTCGAGCAGTACTTC.

The chain recombines TRBV19 with TRBJ2-1; D might be TRBD2 (5 bases). Germline V lookup: CDR1 LNHDA, CDR2 SQIVND (reference sequence). This CDR3 comprises 16 residues. The ends were cut back, 4 bases at V and 8 bases at J, with 21 bases in the middle. The CDR3 DNA follows: TGTGCCAGTAGTACCCGACGGGGTCCCCGTTGGGATGAGCAGTTCTTC. Its protein is CASSTRRGPRWDEQFF.

The rearrangement uses TRBV6-1 and TRBJ1-5, with D uncertain. V gave up 3 bases and J gave up 7 bases, with 7 bases separating them. The CDR3 runs 12 residues. Germline CDR1 MNHNS, CDR2 SASEGT. CDR3 bases: TGTGCCAGCAGTGATGGCACGCAGCCCCAGCATTTT. Residues: CASSDGTQPQHF.

V gene TRBV6-6 combines with J gene TRBJ2-3; D call uncertain. CDR1 is MNHNY, CDR2 SVGAGI, per germline (reference sequence). Trimming removed 4 bases from V and 0 bases from J, with 14 bases in between. The CDR3 is made up of 16 amino acids. The CDR3 loop is CASSSRRGSSTDTQYF. CDR3 DNA sequence: TGTGCCAGCAGTTCCCGACGTGGGTCCAGCACAGATACGCAGTATTTT.

The rearrangement links TRBV19 to TRBJ2-1, with 7 bases identical to TRBD1. The CDR3 covers 15 residues. The germline gives CDR1 LNHDA, CDR2 SQIVND (reference sequence). With 7 bases clipped from V and 1 base from J, the junction kept 7 bases outside the gene matches. CDR3 protein: CASTFDRASYNEQFF. The CDR3 DNA reads as TGTGCCAGTACCTTCGACAGGGCATCCTACAATGAGCAGTTCTTC.

This clone was seen once. V and J are TRBV7-2 and TRBJ1-5, with D possibly matching TRBD1 (6 bases). The CDR3 length is 16 residues. V was cut by 3 bases and J by 0 bases, with 12 bases left in between. CDR1 and CDR2 (germline): SGHTA, FQGNSA. The CDR3 coding sequence is TGTGCCAGCAGCTTTGGGGACACTTATAGCAATCAGCCCCAGCATTTT. Translated: CASSFGDTYSNQPQHF.

The chain recombines TRBV20-1 with TRBJ2-2, with a tentative D call TRBD2 (5 bases). V dropped 3 bases and J dropped 0 bases, with 8 bases sitting between them. Germline values: CDR1 DFQATT, CDR2 SNEGSKA (reference sequence). The CDR3 extends over 14 amino acids. CDR3 region: CSASEGANTGELFF. The DNA for the CDR3 is TGCAGTGCTAGTGAGGGAGCGAACACCGGGGAGCTGTTTTTT.

A note on this clone: The same CDR3 also results from other DNA sequences found in this sample. The rearrangement uses TRBV18 and TRBJ2-7, with 7 positions matching TRBD1. Germline V gives CDR1 KGHSH, CDR2 LQKENI. This CDR3 contains 14 residues. Trimming at V came to 3 bases and at J to 0 bases, leaving 2 bases not matched to a gene. The CDR3 DNA follows: TGTGCCAGCTCACCTTCAGGGGGCTCCTACGAGCAGTACTTC. Amino acids: CASSPSGGSYEQYF.